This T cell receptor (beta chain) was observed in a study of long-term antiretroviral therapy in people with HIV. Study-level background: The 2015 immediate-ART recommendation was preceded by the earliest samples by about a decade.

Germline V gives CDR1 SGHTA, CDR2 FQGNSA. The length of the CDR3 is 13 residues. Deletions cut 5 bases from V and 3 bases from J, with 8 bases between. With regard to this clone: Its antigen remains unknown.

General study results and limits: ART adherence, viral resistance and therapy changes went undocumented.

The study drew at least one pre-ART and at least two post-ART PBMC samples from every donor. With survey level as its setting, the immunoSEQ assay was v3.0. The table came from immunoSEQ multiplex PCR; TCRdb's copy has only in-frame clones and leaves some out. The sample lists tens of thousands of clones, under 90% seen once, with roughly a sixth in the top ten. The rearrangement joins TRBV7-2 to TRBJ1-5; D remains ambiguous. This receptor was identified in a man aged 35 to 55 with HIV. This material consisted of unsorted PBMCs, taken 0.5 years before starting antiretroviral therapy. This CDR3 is CASSPRYNQPQHF. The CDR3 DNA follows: TGTGCCAGCAGCCCCCGATACAATCAGCCCCAGCATTTT.